Sequencing of this T cell receptor beta chain was carried out in a study of CD8 T cells in ankylosing spondylitis. A note on this clonotype: The antigen is unknown.

V was clipped by 5 bases and J by 0 bases, with 13 bases between them. The CDR3 spans 15 residues. CDR1 SQVTM and CDR2 ANQGSEA come from the germline V gene. A single record per CDR3 protein comes from TCRdb applying MiXCR to the 5' RACE reads. The data show about 540,000 distinct CDR3 sequences, 12% seen once. Points from the study as a whole: Among TCR beta sequences, a motif of several highly homologous variants appeared characteristic of ankylosing spondylitis blood.

Sequenced sample: blood, either unsorted or a sorted T cell fraction (not recorded which). The receptor comes from a male donor with ankylosing spondylitis. The chain has TRBV29-1 and TRBJ2-2; D may be TRBD1 or TRBD2 (6 bases each). The CDR3 DNA sequence: TGCAGCGTTTCAGGGGAGGTGGCGAACACCGGGGAGCTGTTTTTT. Translated: CSVSGEVANTGELFF.